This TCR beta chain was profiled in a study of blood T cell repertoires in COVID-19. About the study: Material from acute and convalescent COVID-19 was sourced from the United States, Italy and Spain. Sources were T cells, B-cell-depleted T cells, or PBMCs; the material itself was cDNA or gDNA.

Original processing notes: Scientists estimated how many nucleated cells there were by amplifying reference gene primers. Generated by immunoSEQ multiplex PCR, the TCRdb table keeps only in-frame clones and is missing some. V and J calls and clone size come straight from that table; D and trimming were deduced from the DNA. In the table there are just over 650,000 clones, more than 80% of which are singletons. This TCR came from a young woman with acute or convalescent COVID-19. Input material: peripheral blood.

The CDR3 here is CASSSRGPNTEAFF. CDR3 nucleotides: TGTGCCAGCAGCTCTAGGGGGCCGAACACTGAAGCTTTCTTT. The gene calls are TRBV11-2 and TRBJ1-1; TRBD1 matches 7 bases. After removal of 4 bases from V and 1 base from J, the junction contained 3 bases not matched to a gene. Germline values: CDR1 SGHAT, CDR2 FQNNGV. This CDR3 comprises 14 residues.